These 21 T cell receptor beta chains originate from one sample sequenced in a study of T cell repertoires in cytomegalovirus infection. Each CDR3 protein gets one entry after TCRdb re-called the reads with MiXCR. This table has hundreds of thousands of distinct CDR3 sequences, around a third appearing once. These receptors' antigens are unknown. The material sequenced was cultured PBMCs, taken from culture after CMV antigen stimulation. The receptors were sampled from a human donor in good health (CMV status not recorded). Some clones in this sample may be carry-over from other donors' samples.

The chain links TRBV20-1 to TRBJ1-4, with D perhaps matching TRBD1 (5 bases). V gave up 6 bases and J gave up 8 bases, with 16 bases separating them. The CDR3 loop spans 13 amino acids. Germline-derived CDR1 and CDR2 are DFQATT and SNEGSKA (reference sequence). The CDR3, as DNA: TGCAGTGCAACCGACGGGGGGACGGAAAAACTGTTTTTT. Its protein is CSATDGGTEKLFF.

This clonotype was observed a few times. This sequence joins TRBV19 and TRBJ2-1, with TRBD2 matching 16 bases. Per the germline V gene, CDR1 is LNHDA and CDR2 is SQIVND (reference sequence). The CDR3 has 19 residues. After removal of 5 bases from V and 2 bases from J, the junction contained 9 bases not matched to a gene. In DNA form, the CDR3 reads TGTGCCAGTAGTCACGAGGGGACTAGCGGGGGGGCGGCCTACAATGAGCAGTTCTTC. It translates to CASSHEGTSGGAAYNEQFF.

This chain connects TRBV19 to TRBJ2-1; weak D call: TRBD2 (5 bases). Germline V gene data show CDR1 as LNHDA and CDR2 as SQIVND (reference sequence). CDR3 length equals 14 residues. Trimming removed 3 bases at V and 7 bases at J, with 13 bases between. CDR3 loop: CASSITPLVNEQFF. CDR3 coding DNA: TGTGCCAGTAGTATCACCCCACTAGTAAATGAGCAGTTCTTC.

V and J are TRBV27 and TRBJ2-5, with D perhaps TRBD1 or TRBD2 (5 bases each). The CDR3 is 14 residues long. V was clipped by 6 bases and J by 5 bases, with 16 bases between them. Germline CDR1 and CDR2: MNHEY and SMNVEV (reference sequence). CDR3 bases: TGTGCCAGCAGACCCTGGGGGTATCCGGAGACCCAGTACTTC. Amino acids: CASRPWGYPETQYF.

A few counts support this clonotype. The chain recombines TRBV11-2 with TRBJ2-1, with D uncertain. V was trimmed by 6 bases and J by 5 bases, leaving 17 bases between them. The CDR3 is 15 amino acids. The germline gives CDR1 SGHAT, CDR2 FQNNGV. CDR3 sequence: CASRDRAKLNNEQFF. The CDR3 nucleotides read TGTGCCAGCAGGGACCGGGCCAAACTGAACAATGAGCAGTTCTTC.

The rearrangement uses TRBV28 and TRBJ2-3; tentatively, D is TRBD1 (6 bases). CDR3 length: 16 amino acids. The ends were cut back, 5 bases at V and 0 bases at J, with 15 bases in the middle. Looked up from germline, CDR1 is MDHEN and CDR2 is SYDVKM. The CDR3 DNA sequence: TGTGCCAGCAGTGACCCGGACAGCTCTAGCACAGATACGCAGTATTTT. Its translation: CASSDPDSSSTDTQYF.

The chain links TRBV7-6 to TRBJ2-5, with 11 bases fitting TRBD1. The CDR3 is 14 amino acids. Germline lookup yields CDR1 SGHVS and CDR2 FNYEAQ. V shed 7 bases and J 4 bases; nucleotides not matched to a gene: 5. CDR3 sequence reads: CASTGQGARETQYF. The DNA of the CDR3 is TGTGCCAGCACCGGACAGGGGGCTAGAGAGACCCAGTACTTC.

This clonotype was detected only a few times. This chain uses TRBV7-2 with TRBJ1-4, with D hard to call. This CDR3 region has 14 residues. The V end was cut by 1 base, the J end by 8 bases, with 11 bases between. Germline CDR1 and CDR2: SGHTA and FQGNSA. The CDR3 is CASSLVLKTEKLFF. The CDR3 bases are TGTGCCAGCAGCTTAGTACTTAAGACGGAAAAACTGTTTTTT.

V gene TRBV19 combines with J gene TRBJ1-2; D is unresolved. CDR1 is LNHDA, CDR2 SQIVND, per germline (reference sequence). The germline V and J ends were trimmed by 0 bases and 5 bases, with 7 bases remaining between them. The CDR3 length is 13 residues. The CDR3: CASSIESDYGYTF. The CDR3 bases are TGTGCCAGTAGTATAGAGTCCGATTATGGCTACACCTTC.

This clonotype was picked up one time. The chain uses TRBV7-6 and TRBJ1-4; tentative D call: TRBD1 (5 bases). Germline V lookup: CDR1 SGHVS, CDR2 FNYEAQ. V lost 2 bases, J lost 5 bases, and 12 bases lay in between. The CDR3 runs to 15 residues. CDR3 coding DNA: TGTGCCAGCAGCTTAAGGGGACGGCTAAATGAAAAACTGTTTTTT. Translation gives CASSLRGRLNEKLFF.

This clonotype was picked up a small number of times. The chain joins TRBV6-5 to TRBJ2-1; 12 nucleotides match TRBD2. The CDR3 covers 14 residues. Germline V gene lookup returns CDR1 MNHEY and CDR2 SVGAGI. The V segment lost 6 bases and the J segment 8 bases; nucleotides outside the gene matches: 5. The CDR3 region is CASSRGLAGYEQFF. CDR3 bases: TGTGCCAGCAGCCGGGGACTAGCGGGCTATGAGCAGTTCTTC.

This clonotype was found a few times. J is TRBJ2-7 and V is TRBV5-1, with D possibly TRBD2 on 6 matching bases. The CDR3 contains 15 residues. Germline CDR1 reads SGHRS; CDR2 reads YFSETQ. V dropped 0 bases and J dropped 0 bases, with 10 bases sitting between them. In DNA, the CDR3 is TGCGCCAGCAGCTTGGTCGGGGGATTCTCCTACGAGCAGTACTTC. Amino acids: CASSLVGGFSYEQYF.

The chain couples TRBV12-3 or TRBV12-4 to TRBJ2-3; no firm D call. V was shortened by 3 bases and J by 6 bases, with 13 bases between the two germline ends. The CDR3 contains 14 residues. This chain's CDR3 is CASSFTEGFDTQYF. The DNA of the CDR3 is TGTGCCAGCAGTTTTACAGAAGGGTTTGATACGCAGTATTTT.

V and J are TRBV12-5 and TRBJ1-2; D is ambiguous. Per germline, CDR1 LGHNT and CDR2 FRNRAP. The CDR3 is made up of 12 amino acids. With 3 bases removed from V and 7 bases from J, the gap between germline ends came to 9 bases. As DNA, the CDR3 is TGTGCTAGTGGTTTTATCCCCATTGGCTACACCTTC. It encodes CASGFIPIGYTF.

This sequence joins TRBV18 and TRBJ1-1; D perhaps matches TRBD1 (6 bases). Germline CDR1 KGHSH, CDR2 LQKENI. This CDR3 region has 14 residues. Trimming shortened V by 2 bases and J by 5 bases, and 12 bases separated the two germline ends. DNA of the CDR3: TGTGCCAGCTCACCAAACAGGGTGCAAACTGAAGCTTTCTTT. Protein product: CASSPNRVQTEAFF.

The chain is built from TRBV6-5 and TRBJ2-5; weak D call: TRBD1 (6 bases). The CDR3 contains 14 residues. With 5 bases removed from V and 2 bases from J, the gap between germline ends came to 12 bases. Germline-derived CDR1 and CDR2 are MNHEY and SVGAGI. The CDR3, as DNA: TGTGCCAGCAGTCGGACAGTCGCTCAAGAGACCCAGTACTTC. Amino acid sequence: CASSRTVAQETQYF.

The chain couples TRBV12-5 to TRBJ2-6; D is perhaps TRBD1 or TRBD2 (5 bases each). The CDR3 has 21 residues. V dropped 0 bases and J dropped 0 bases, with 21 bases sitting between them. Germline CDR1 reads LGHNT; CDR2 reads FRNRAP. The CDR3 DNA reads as TGTGCTAGTGGTTTGGTAGAAGGGTCGGGACCCACCCGCTCTGGGGCCAACGTCCTGACTTTC. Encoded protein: CASGLVEGSGPTRSGANVLTF.

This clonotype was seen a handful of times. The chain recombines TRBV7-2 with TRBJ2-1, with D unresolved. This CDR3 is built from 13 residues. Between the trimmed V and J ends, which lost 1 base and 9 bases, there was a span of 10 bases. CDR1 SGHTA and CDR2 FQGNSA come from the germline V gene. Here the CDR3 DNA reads TGTGCCAGCAGCTTAGTTCCTCATGGTGAGCAGTTCTTC. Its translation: CASSLVPHGEQFF.

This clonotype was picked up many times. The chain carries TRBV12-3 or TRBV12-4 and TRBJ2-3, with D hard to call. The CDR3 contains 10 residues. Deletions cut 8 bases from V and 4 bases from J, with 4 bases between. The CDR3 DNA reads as TGTGCCAGCGGGCCAGATACGCAGTATTTT. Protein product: CASGPDTQYF.

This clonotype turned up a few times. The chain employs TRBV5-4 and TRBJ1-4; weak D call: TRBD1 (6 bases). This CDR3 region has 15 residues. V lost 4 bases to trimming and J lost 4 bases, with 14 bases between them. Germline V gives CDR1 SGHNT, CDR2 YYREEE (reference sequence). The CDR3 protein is CASSPEGRGNEKLFF. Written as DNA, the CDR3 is TGTGCCAGCAGCCCGGAGGGCAGGGGTAATGAAAAACTGTTTTTT.

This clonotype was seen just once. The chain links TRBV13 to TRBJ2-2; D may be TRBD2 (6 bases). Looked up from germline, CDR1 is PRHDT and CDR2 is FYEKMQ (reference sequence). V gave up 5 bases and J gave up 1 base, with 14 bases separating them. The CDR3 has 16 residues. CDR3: CASSPLLRGNTGELFF. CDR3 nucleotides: TGTGCCAGCAGCCCTCTCCTGCGGGGGAACACCGGGGAGCTGTTTTTT.